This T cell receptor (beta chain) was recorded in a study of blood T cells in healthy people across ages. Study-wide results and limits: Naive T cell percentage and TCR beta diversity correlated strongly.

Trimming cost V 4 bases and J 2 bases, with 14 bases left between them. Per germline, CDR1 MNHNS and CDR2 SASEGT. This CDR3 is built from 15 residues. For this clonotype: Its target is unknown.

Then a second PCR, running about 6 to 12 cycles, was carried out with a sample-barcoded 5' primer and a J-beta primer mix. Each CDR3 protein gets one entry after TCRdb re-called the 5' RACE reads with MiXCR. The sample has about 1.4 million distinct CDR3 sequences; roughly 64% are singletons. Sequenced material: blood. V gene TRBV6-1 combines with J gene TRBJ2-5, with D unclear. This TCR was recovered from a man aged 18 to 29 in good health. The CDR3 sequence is CASSGEQKQQETQYF. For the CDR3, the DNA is TGTGCCAGCAGTGGCGAACAGAAGCAACAAGAGACCCAGTACTTC.